The clone carrying this T cell receptor (beta chain) was picked up a small number of times. The data were taken from a study of T cell repertoires in cytomegalovirus infection. TCRdb passed the reads through MiXCR, listing each CDR3 protein once. The sample carries about 740,000 distinct CDR3 sequences, under 40% recorded once. The receptor was isolated from a human donor in good health (CMV status not recorded). Some clones in this sample may be carry-over from other donors' samples. The sequenced material came from PBMCs.

CDR3 nucleotide sequence: TGTGCCAGCAGCCAGTACATATTGGGCGAGCAGTACTTC. This translates into CASSQYILGEQYF. The V and J genes are TRBV14 and TRBJ2-7, with D hard to call. Trimming cost V 3 bases and J 6 bases, with 12 bases left between them. Germline CDR1 SGHDN, CDR2 FVKESK. The CDR3 has 13 residues.